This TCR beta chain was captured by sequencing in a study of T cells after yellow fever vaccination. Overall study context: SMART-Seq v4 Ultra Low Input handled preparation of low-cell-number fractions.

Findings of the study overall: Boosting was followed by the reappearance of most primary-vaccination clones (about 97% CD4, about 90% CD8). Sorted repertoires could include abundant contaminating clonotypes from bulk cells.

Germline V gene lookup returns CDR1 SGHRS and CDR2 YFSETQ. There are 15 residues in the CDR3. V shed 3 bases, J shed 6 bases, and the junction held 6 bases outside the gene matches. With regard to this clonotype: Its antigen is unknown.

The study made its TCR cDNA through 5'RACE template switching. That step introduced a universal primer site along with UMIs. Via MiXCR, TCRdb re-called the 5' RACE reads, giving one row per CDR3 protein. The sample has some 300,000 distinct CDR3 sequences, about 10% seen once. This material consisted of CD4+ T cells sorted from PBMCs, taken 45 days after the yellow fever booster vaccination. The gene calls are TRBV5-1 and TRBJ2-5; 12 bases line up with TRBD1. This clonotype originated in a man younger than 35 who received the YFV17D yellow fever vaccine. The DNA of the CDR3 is TGCGCCAGCAGCTCCGAGGGACAGGGGGCTCAGACCCAGTACTTC. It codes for CASSSEGQGAQTQYF.